This T cell receptor beta chain came from a study of pediatric ulcerative colitis. Study-level points and caveats: Ulcerative colitis patients shared more blood-rectal clones than controls. This repertoire reflects total lymphocytes rather than subpopulations like regulatory T cells.

Clones were sequenced by immunoSEQ multiplex PCR, and TCRdb holds only the in-frame ones, with some missing. The sample lists some 25,000 clones, 55% to 75% seen once, with approximately 8% in the top ten. Rectal tissue came from one to two pinch biopsies taken at colonoscopy. Deletions cut 2 bases from V and 5 bases from J, with 12 bases between. From germline, CDR1 is SGHTA and CDR2 FQGNSA. The CDR3 is made up of 14 amino acids. Worth noting for this clone: What it recognizes is unknown.

The rearrangement uses TRBV7-2 and TRBJ2-5; weak D call: TRBD1 (5 bases). The receptor comes from a boy younger than 18 with severe ulcerative colitis. Sample: gut tissue. CDR3 sequence reads: CASSLRGVGETQYF. DNA of the CDR3: TGTGCCAGCAGCTTAAGGGGTGTGGGGGAGACCCAGTACTTC.